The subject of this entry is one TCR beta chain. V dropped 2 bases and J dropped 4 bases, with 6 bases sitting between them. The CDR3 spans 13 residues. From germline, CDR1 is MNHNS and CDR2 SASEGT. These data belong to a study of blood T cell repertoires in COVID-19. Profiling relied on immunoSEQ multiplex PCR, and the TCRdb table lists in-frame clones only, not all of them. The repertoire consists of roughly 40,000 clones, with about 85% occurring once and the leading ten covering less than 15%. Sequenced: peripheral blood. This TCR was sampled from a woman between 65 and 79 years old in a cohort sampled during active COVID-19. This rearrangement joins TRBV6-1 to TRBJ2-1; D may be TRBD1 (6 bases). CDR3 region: CASSETGYNEQFF. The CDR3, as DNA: TGTGCCAGCAGTGAAACAGGGTACAATGAGCAGTTCTTC.